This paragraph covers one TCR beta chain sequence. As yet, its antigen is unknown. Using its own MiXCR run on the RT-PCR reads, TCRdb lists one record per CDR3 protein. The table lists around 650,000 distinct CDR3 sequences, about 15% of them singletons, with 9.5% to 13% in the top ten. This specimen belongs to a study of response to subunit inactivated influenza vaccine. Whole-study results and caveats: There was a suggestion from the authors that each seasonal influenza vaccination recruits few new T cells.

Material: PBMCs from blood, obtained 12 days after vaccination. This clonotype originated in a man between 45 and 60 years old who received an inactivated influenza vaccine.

In DNA form, the CDR3 reads TGTGCCAGCAGTTTATCGGGGCGGCCGAATTACGAGCAGTACTTC. The encoded protein is CASSLSGRPNYEQYF. The chain is built from TRBV27 and TRBJ2-7; possible D gene TRBD1, 5 bases. The V gene lost 0 bases and the J gene lost 4 bases, with 13 bases spanning the gap. Germline V lookup: CDR1 MNHEY, CDR2 SMNVEV (reference sequence). The CDR3 is 15 residues long.